This record looks at one T cell receptor beta chain sequence and its context. The CDR3 runs 13 residues. CDR1 is MNHEY, CDR2 SMNVEV, per germline (reference sequence). The V end was cut by 2 bases, the J end by 7 bases, with 9 bases between. The method was immunoSEQ multiplex PCR; TCRdb's version includes in-frame clones alone and lacks a portion of them. The sample holds roughly 500,000 clones, roughly nine tenths seen once. The sample comes from a study of blood T cell repertoires in COVID-19. Study information: The United States, Italy and Spain were the sources of the acute and convalescent COVID-19 samples.

The J gene is TRBJ1-5, the V gene TRBV27, with D unclear. This receptor was identified in a man aged 18 to 35 with COVID-19, enrolled during active disease. Sequencing was performed on peripheral blood. The CDR3 loop is CASSLNRAQPQHF. CDR3 bases: TGTGCCAGCAGTTTAAACAGAGCCCAGCCCCAGCATTTT.